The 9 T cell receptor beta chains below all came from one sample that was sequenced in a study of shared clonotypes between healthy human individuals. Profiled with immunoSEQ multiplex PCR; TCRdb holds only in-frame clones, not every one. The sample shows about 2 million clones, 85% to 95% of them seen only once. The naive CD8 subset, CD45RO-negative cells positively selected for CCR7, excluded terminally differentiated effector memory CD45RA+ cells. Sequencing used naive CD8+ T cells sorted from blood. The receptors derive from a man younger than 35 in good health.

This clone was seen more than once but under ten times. The CDR3 sequence: CASSLSPGHNSPLHF. The DNA of the CDR3 is TGTGCCAGCAGCCTATCCCCGGGACATAATTCACCCCTCCACTTT. The rearrangement uses TRBV13 and TRBJ1-6; a weak D match, TRBD1 (5 bases). The CDR3 spans 15 residues. V shed 5 bases and J shed 5 bases, with 13 bases lying between them. The V gene's germline CDR1 is PRHDT and CDR2 FYEKMQ (reference sequence).

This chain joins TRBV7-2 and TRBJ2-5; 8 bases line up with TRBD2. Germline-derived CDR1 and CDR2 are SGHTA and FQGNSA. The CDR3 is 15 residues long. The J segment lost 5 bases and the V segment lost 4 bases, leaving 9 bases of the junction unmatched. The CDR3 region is CASSSREGPRETQYF. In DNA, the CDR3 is TGTGCCAGCAGCTCTCGGGAGGGCCCACGGGAGACCCAGTACTTC.

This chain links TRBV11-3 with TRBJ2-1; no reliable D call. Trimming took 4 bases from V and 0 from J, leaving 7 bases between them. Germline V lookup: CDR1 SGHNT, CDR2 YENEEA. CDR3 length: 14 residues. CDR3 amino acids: CASSSESSYNEQFF. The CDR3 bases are TGTGCCAGCAGCTCCGAAAGCTCCTACAATGAGCAGTTCTTC.

The CDR3 coding sequence is TGTGCCAGCAGCTCGAGACTAGCGGGATTCGCTAGCACAGATACGCAGTATTTT. Its protein is CASSSRLAGFASTDTQYF. The gene calls are TRBV7-8 and TRBJ2-3; 11 bases are a match to TRBD2. V was pared by 4 bases and J by 0 bases, with 9 bases of the junction left unmatched. Germline values: CDR1 SGHVS, CDR2 FQNEAQ. CDR3 length: 18 amino acids.

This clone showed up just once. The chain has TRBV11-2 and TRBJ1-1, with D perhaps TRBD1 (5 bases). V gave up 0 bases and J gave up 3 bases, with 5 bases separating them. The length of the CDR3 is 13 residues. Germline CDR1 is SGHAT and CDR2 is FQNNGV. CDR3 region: CASSLETDTEAFF. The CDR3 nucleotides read TGTGCCAGCAGCTTAGAGACAGACACTGAAGCTTTCTTT.

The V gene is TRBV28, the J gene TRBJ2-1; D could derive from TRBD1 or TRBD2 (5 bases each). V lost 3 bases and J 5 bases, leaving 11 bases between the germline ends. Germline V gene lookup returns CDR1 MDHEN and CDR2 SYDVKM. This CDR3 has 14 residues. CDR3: CASSFLGTNNEQFF. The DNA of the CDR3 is TGTGCCAGCAGTTTCCTAGGGACCAACAATGAGCAGTTCTTC.

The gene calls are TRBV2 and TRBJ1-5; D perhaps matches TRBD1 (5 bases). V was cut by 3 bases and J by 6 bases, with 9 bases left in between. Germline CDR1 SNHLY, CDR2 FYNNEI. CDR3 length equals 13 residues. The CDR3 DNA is TGTGCCAGCAGTGAGGGGGACGGTCAGCCCCAGCATTTT. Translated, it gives CASSEGDGQPQHF.

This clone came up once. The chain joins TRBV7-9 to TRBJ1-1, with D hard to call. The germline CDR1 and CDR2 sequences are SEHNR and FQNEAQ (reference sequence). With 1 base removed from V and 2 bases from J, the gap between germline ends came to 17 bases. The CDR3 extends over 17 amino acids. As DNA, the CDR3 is TGTGCCAGCAGCTTAGTGGTCACCGAGGGATTTAACACTGAAGCTTTCTTT. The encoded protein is CASSLVVTEGFNTEAFF.

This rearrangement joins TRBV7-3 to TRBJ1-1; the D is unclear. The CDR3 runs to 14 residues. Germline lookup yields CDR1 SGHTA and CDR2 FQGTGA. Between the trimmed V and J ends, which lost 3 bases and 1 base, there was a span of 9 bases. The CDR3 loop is CASSFRAQNTEAFF. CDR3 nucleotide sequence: TGTGCCAGCAGCTTCCGGGCCCAGAACACTGAAGCTTTCTTT.